This note documents a single T cell receptor beta chain sequence. The data were produced by immunoSEQ multiplex PCR, yet TCRdb's version contains in-frame clones alone and is incomplete. The data contain tens of thousands of clones, about 76% of them singletons. The data stem from a study of blood T cell repertoires in COVID-19. The CDR3 has 17 amino acids. The trim removed 6 bases at V and 0 bases at J, leaving 11 bases unmatched. Germline CDR1 is WSHSY and CDR2 is SAAADI. The sample consisted of peripheral blood. This clonotype was sampled from an older man with acute or convalescent COVID-19. V gene TRBV10-2 combines with J gene TRBJ1-1, with TRBD1 matching over 9 bases. DNA of the CDR3: TGCGCCAGCAGATCTCACACAGGGGGCTTCGTGAACACTGAAGCTTTCTTT. Encoded protein: CASRSHTGGFVNTEAFF.